The 22 T cell receptor beta chains below come from one sample, sequenced in a study of molecular identifiers for immune sequencing clone quantification. TCRdb re-called the PCR reads through MiXCR, storing one row per CDR3 protein. The table lists about 640,000 distinct CDR3 sequences, around 20% of them singletons. Sequenced: naive CD8+ T cells from blood, with Jurkat cell RNA spiked in. Subset of the sample: FACS-sorted CD8+CD4-CCR7+CD45RA+ naive T cells. The source of these receptors is a human donor in good health. Some libraries in this study had Jurkat cell RNA spiked in.

About this clonotype: A much larger clone lies one base from this, so it may be a read error. The V and J genes are TRBV5-1 and TRBJ2-2, with D maybe TRBD2 (5 bases). Germline loops: CDR1 SGHRS, CDR2 YFSETQ. The CDR3 extends over 15 amino acids. CDR3 amino acids: CASSLVSPTTGELSF. In nucleotides, the CDR3 is TGCGCCAGCAGCTTGGTTTCACCCACCACCGGGGAGCTGTCTTTT. Combining the CDR3 with reference TRBV5-1 and TRBJ2-2 gives the whole variable domain KAGVTQTPRYLIKTRGQQVTLSCSPISGHRSVSWYQQTPGQGLQFLFEYFSETQRNKGNFPGRFSGRQFSNSRSEMNVSTLELGDSALYLCASSLVSPTTGELSFGEGSRLTVL.

In its sample, this clonotype was seen many times. The chain couples TRBV2 to TRBJ2-1; D might be TRBD1 (5 bases). V lost 2 bases, J lost 8 bases, and 19 bases lay in between. This CDR3 spans 16 amino acids. CDR1 is SNHLY and CDR2 is FYNNEI in the germline V gene. The CDR3 bases are TGTGCCAGCAGTGAATCGGTCCTGGCAGGGTTCGATGAGCAGTTCTTC. This translates into CASSESVLAGFDEQFF.

This clonotype was observed at least ten times. The gene calls are TRBV4-1 and TRBJ1-4; perhaps TRBD1 as D (5 bases). V was cut by 1 base and J by 8 bases, with 14 bases left in between. This CDR3 comprises 15 residues. Germline loops: CDR1 MGHRA, CDR2 YSYEKL. Here the CDR3 reads CASSQVQGPREKLFF. CDR3 nucleotide sequence: TGCGCCAGCAGCCAAGTTCAGGGCCCGCGCGAAAAACTGTTTTTT.

This clonotype appeared many times. The rearrangement joins TRBV2 to TRBJ2-3; D is unresolved. Between the trimmed V and J ends, which lost 10 bases and 4 bases, there was a span of 15 bases. The CDR3 covers 13 residues. Germline V CDR1 and CDR2: SNHLY, FYNNEI. Written as DNA, the CDR3 is TGTGCCATAGGGCTGGACCTTTCAGATACGCAGTATTTT. This codes for CAIGLDLSDTQYF.

This clonotype has ten or more counts. This chain connects TRBV11-2 to TRBJ2-3, with D unclear. Trimming shortened V by 7 bases and J by 2 bases, and 10 bases separated the two germline ends. Germline V CDR1 and CDR2: SGHAT, FQNNGV. The length of the CDR3 is 13 residues. The CDR3, as DNA: TGTGCCAGCACTCAAGGGTACACAGATACGCAGTATTTT. It specifies CASTQGYTDTQYF.

To note about this clonotype: Since a much larger clone is just one base distant, this may be a read error. The CDR3 is CASSYVWFGDAQYF. The CDR3 bases are TGTGCCAGCAGTTACGTATGGTTCGGGGATGCGCAGTATTTT. The chain employs TRBV6-2 or TRBV6-3 and TRBJ2-3; tentative D call: TRBD2 (5 bases). Germline CDR1 is MNHEY and CDR2 is SVGEGT. This CDR3 comprises 14 residues. Trimming cost V 2 bases and J 10 bases, with 16 bases left between them.

Only a few counts were recorded for this clonotype. The final CDR3 position lacks the conserved phenylalanine or tryptophan, pointing to a likely read error. The chain uses TRBV10-1 and TRBJ2-5; the match to TRBD1 covers 11 bases. V lost 8 bases, J lost 3 bases, and 11 bases stayed unmatched. The CDR3 is 16 residues long. Germline V gene data show CDR1 as WNHNN and CDR2 as SYGVQD (reference sequence). The CDR3 region has the DNA TGCGCCAGCTCTCCGGGACAGGGGGGAGTAGAAGAGACCCAGTACCTC. Translation: CASSPGQGGVEETQYL.

This clonotype was picked up many times. The chain recombines TRBV28 with TRBJ2-3, with 11 bases identical to TRBD1. With 8 bases clipped from V and 5 bases from J, the junction kept 9 bases outside the gene matches. This CDR3 has 15 residues. Germline values: CDR1 MDHEN, CDR2 SYDVKM. This CDR3 reads CASGTGTGGRDTQYF. The CDR3 DNA reads as TGTGCCAGCGGAACCGGGACAGGGGGACGAGATACGCAGTATTTT.

Of note for this clonotype: Because it lacks the conserved phenylalanine or tryptophan at the end, this CDR3 is likely a read error. This chain connects TRBV7-6 to TRBJ2-2, with D possibly being TRBD1 (5 bases). The CDR3 loop spans 12 amino acids. Germline CDR1 and CDR2: SGHVS and FNYEAQ. V was pared by 3 bases and J by 10 bases, with 9 bases between. This CDR3 is CASSFMTEELFS. DNA for the CDR3: TGTGCCAGCAGCTTCATGACAGAGGAGCTGTTTTCT.

This clonotype was counted at least ten times. This rearrangement joins TRBV20-1 to TRBJ1-5, with TRBD1 as a possible D gene (5 bases). V was pared by 0 bases and J by 4 bases, with 22 bases between. The germline V gene has CDR1 DFQATT and CDR2 SNEGSKA (reference sequence). This CDR3 contains 18 residues. This CDR3 reads CSARDHDGFPKGNQPQHF. CDR3 bases: TGCAGTGCTAGAGATCACGACGGATTCCCCAAGGGGAATCAGCCCCAGCATTTT.

This clonotype was counted at least ten times. This chain joins TRBV10-3 and TRBJ2-7; D gene uncertain. Germline CDR1 and CDR2: ENHRY and SYGVKD. This CDR3 is 11 amino acids long. Trimming cost V 3 bases and J 9 bases, with 9 bases left between them. The CDR3 DNA reads as TGTGCCATCAGTGAAGGGCAGGCGCAGTACTTC. Amino acids: CAISEGQAQYF.

This clonotype has just a few counts. This sequence joins TRBV12-3 or TRBV12-4 and TRBJ2-2; 11 bases agree with TRBD2. The CDR3 runs to 13 residues. The trim removed 10 bases at V and 6 bases at J, leaving 4 bases unmatched. The CDR3 is CATSTSGAGELFF. The CDR3 nucleotides read TGTGCCACTTCGACTAGCGGGGCCGGGGAGCTGTTTTTT.

There are a few counts of this clonotype. This chain links TRBV5-1 with TRBJ2-7; the match to TRBD1 covers 9 bases. Germline loops: CDR1 SGHRS, CDR2 YFSETQ. V was clipped by 4 bases and J by 2 bases; unmatched bases: 19. This CDR3 is built from 19 residues. CDR3 nucleotides: TGCGCCAGCAGCGCAACCGGGACAGGGATTAAAAATTCCGCCTACGAGCAGTACTTC. Protein product: CASSATGTGIKNSAYEQYF.

To note about this clonotype: An end of the junction does not agree with germline; a read error may underlie this. The rearrangement links TRBV6-5 to TRBJ1-4; D uncertain. CDR1 and CDR2 from the germline V gene are MNHEY and SVGAGI. The CDR3 is 14 amino acids. The CDR3 sequence: CAGSYVQNYEKLFF. The CDR3 coding sequence is TGTGCCGGCAGTTACGTACAGAATTATGAAAAACTGTTTTTT.

The sample holds many counts of this clonotype. V usage is TRBV10-3 and J usage is TRBJ2-5, with 11 nucleotides matching TRBD2. The V gene's germline CDR1 is ENHRY and CDR2 SYGVKD. This CDR3 has 15 amino acids. The trim removed 5 bases at V and 3 bases at J, leaving 5 bases unmatched. As DNA, the CDR3 is TGTGCCATCAGTAGTAGCGGGGGGGCCGAAGAGACCCAGTACTTC. It encodes CAISSSGGAEETQYF.

This clonotype has a count of ten or more. The V gene is TRBV12-3 or TRBV12-4, the J gene TRBJ2-5, with 15 nucleotides matching TRBD2. This CDR3 has 17 amino acids. The junction had 7 bases not matched to a gene; V was cut back by 6 bases and J by 2 bases. CDR3 in amino acids: CASRRTSGGAWQETQYF. For the CDR3, the DNA is TGTGCCAGCAGGAGGACTAGCGGGGGGGCCTGGCAAGAGACCCAGTACTTC.

At least ten counts were recorded for this clonotype. The chain recombines TRBV9 with TRBJ2-7, with 7 nucleotides matching TRBD1. The CDR3 length is 14 residues. The germline V gene encodes CDR1 SGDLS and CDR2 YYNGEE. The V and J ends lost 0 bases and 3 bases, in that order; junction bases with no gene match: 3. The CDR3 nucleotides are TGTGCCAGCAGCGTAGCGGGACAGAACTACGAGCAGTACTTC. This gives the protein CASSVAGQNYEQYF.

The V and J genes are TRBV7-6 and TRBJ2-7, with D uncertain. The CDR3 has 12 amino acids. CDR1 SGHVS and CDR2 FNYEAQ come from the germline V gene. Trimming cost V 6 bases and J 3 bases, with 9 bases left between them. CDR3 protein: CASRDPGYEQYF. The CDR3 region has the DNA TGTGCCAGCAGAGACCCAGGCTACGAGCAGTACTTC.

This chain connects TRBV10-1 to TRBJ2-7, with TRBD2 matching 14 bases. This CDR3 spans 20 amino acids. Trimming took 9 bases from V and 2 from J; bases not matched to a gene: 21. Germline CDR1 WNHNN, CDR2 SYGVQD (reference sequence). The CDR3 DNA reads TGCGCCAGACTCGAAGGGACTAGCGGGAGAATCTTGTTTCCGACCTACGAGCAGTACTTC. The encoded protein is CARLEGTSGRILFPTYEQYF.

This clonotype was observed at least ten times. The chain employs TRBV2 and TRBJ2-3; 15 nucleotides agree with TRBD2. CDR1 and CDR2 (germline): SNHLY, FYNNEI. Trimming cost V 3 bases and J 1 base; bases outside gene matches: 5. The CDR3 contains 18 residues. CDR3 coding DNA: TGTGCCAGCAGTGATGGACTAGCGGGGGGGCTTGGCACAGATACGCAGTATTTT. It is translated as CASSDGLAGGLGTDTQYF.

There are many counts of this clonotype. The chain joins TRBV6-1 to TRBJ2-7, with TRBD2 identical over 8 bases. The germline V gene encodes CDR1 MNHNS and CDR2 SASEGT. Germline trimming cut 4 bases from V and 2 bases from J; bases unmatched to any gene: 7. The CDR3 length is 15 residues. CDR3 region: CASSVLAEPTYEQYF. Written as DNA, the CDR3 is TGTGCCAGCAGTGTACTAGCGGAACCAACCTACGAGCAGTACTTC.

The V gene is TRBV25-1, the J gene TRBJ1-1; TRBD1 matches 7 bases. Germline loops: CDR1 MGHDK, CDR2 SYGVNS. This CDR3 spans 13 amino acids. The junction had 5 bases not matched to a gene; V was cut back by 9 bases and J by 1 base. The CDR3 loop reads CASTQGKNTEAFF. CDR3 nucleotides: TGTGCCAGTACACAGGGGAAGAACACTGAAGCTTTCTTT. Supplemented by reference TRBV25-1 and TRBJ1-1, the full variable domain reads EADIYQTPRYLVIGTGKKITLECSQTMGHDKMYWYQQDPGMELHLIHYSYGVNSTEKGDLSSESTVSRIRTEHFPLTLESARPSHTSQYLCASTQGKNTEAFFGQGTRLTVV.